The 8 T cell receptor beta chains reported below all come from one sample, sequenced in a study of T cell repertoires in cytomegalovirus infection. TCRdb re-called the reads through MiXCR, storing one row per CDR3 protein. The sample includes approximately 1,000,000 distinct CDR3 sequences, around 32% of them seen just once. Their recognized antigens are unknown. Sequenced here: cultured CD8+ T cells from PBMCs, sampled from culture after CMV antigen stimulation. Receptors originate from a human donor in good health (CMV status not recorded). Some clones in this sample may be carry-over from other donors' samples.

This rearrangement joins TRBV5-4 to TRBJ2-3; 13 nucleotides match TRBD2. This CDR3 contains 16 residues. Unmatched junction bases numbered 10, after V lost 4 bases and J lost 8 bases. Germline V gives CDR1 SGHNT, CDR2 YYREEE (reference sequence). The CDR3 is CASSPQTSGGFGTQYF. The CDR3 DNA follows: TGTGCCAGCAGCCCGCAGACTAGCGGGGGGTTTGGTACGCAGTATTTT.

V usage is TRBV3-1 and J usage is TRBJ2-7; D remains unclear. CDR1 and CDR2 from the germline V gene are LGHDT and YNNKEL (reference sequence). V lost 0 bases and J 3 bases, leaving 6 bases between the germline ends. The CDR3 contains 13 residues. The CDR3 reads CASSQDGGYEQYF. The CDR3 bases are TGTGCCAGCAGCCAAGATGGTGGCTACGAGCAGTACTTC.

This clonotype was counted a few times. Here the CDR3 reads CASSFSSGGPGNEQFF. CDR3 coding DNA: TGTGCCAGCAGTTTTAGTAGCGGGGGCCCGGGCAATGAGCAGTTCTTC. The J gene is TRBJ2-1, the V gene TRBV27; TRBD2 matches 9 bases. Germline V gives CDR1 MNHEY, CDR2 SMNVEV (reference sequence). Trimming cost V 3 bases and J 6 bases; bases outside gene matches: 9. The CDR3 runs 16 residues.

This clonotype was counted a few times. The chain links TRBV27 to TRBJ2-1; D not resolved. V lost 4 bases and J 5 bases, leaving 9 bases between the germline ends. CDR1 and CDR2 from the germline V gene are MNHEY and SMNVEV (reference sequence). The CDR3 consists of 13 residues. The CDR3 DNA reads TGTGCCAGCAGTTCAAGTGCCAACAATGAGCAGTTCTTC. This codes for CASSSSANNEQFF.

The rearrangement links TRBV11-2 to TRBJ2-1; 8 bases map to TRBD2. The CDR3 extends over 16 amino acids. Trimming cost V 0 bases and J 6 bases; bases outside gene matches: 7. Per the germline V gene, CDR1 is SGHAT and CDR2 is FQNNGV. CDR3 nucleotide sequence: TGTGCCAGCAGCTTAGATCCGGGGGGGCCTCGCAATGAGCAGTTCTTC. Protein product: CASSLDPGGPRNEQFF.

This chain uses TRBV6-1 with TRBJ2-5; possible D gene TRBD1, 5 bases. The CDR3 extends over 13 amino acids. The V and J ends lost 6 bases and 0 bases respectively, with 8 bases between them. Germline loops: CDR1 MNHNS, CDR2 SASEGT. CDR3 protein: CASRTDYQETQYF. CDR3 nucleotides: TGTGCCAGCAGGACAGACTACCAAGAGACCCAGTACTTC.

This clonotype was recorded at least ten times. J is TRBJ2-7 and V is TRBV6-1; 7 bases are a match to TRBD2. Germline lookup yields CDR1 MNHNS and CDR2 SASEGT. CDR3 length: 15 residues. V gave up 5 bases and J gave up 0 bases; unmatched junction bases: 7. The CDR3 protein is CASSQLATSSYEQYF. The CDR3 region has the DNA TGTGCCAGCAGTCAACTAGCGACTAGCTCCTACGAGCAGTACTTC.

Here the CDR3 reads CAISPDNYEQYF. The CDR3 DNA sequence: TGTGCCATCAGCCCAGACAATTACGAGCAGTACTTC. The gene calls are TRBV10-3 and TRBJ2-7; D gene ambiguous. Trimming cost V 6 bases and J 4 bases, with 10 bases left between them. The germline CDR1 and CDR2 sequences are ENHRY and SYGVKD. The CDR3 is 12 residues long.